This TCR beta chain was captured in a study of cytomegalovirus exposure and HLA in healthy donors (dated by TCRdb to about 2017). About the full investigation: An earlier analysis of 587 of the donors reported approximately 260 Gb of sequence data and roughly 120 million unique TCR beta sequences obtained from around 180 million T cells. An early release covering just under 650 HLA-typed donors comprised about 320 gigabases of sequencing data and approximately 85 million unique TCR sequences. Of the approximately 400 genotyped donors, 75% to 85% were placed in the genetic ancestry cluster associated with self-reported Caucasian donors. The study aimed to test whether cataloging public T cell receptors could reveal signatures of past pathogen exposure. The study profiled the T cell repertoires of under 700 subjects by immunosequencing and related them to cytomegalovirus serostatus. Besides the first cohort of hundreds of subjects, a separate validation cohort made up of some 110 different subjects was used. High-throughput TCR immunosequencing, statistical association of individual TCRs with disease status, and machine learning were combined to predict cytomegalovirus infection status. A later analysis re-analyzed previously published TCR beta repertoires from 666 donors and added high-resolution HLA genotyping to study TCR occurrence patterns. In the later analysis, no new phenotypic data were used to find candidate immune exposures; instead, reliance was placed on TCR beta sequences and their occurrence across donors. An earlier analysis of 587 of the donors applied high-throughput TCR beta sequencing to assess whether each TCR beta V gene segment acted as functional or pseudogenic. Donor age, sex, ethnicity and CMV serostatus were compiled together with the repertoire data. Genome-wide SNP genotypes for about 65% of the roughly 700 donors were used in a later genetic analysis, which treated that subset as a discovery cohort. All discovery cohort repertoires had been generated using a single sequencing platform. Class I and class II HLA loci were covered by the typing at four-digit resolution. Typing coverage differed by locus: A, B, C, DRB1 and DQB1 were typed in about 620-630 donors, DQA1 in around 500, DPA1 in 600 to 610, and DPB1 in 450 to 490. About five DR-DQ haplotypes were handled as single units for association and clustering, since linkage in the cohort was strong. Among a few hundred genotyped donors of the cohort, an average of 235,054 unique TCR beta nucleotide sequences were sequenced per donor, roughly 18% of them non-productive.

The cohort consisted of hundreds of healthy bone marrow donors. Cohort members were all nominally healthy when sampled, although unrecorded immune exposures were likely present. The donor tested CMV seropositive, placing the donor among the 290 or so seropositive members of the cohort. Every donor gave a peripheral blood sample, and the peripheral blood mononuclear cells from that sample were used for TCR beta sequencing. The Qiagen DNeasy Blood Extraction Kit was used to extract genomic DNA from the blood cell samples. Library preparation employed the immunoSEQ multiplex PCR assay. For the multiplex PCR, a mixture combining 60 forward primers for TCR Vbeta segments and 13 reverse primers for TCR Jbeta segments was used. A multiplex PCR assay on genomic DNA amplified the CDR3 region of rearranged TCR beta genes. The Illumina HiSeq System was used to sequence the amplified TCR beta libraries as 87-base-pair reads. Under the source paper's analysis protocol: Across the 670 or so repertoires, a later analysis counted approximately 83 million unique TCR beta chains, around 10 million of which were shared by at least two donors. Raw reads were error-corrected and collapsed into unique sequences by a nearest-neighbor algorithm in which closely related sequences were merged to remove PCR and sequencing errors. Alignment of CDR3 sequences to IMGT reference sequences was used to assign V, D and J gene segments. For a sequence to be retained, a match of at least six nucleotides to both a V gene segment and a J gene segment was required. A rearrangement counted as productive if the CDR3 had no stop codons and remained in frame with V and J, and every other rearrangement counted as non-productive. CDR3 was defined by IMGT convention, running from the second conserved V-encoded cysteine to the conserved J-encoded phenylalanine. The earlier analysis of about 590 of the donors excluded sequences that lacked an unambiguous match to a single V gene segment. In an earlier analysis of 587 of the donors, V segments were called functional above 56.7% productive rearrangements and were called segregating when the between-donor standard deviation exceeded 5%. A statistical classification framework was built to diagnose cytomegalovirus status from the catalog of TCR beta chain sequences. In a later analysis, TCR nucleotide sequences were compared against IMGT/GENE-DB human TR gene sequences so that V and J genes could be assigned. The TCRdist pipeline was used in a later analysis to assign CDR3 sequences and most-parsimonious VDJ recombination scenarios. In a later analysis, every TCR beta chain was defined by the combination of its CDR3 amino acid sequence and its V-gene family, and reads without a unique V-gene family were dropped. As a way to deal with suspected cross-contamination and a sequencing artifact, a later analysis dropped under 600 nucleotide sequences that were highly shared and had low generation probability. For each public chain, a later analysis derived a clonal expansion index from normalized ranks of inferred template counts within each repertoire. A later analysis computed generation probabilities with a VDJ recombination model fitted to out-of-frame rearrangements, and checked the results against IGoR. In a later analysis, TCR-TCR, TCR-HLA and TCR-CMV co-occurrence was scored with hypergeometric tests, and a repertoire-size bias correction was applied to TCR pairs. A later analysis estimated false discovery rates by permuting HLA or CMV assignments 20 times. In a later analysis, co-occurring TCRs were grouped with DBSCAN, and TCRdist sequence similarity was added when clustering was performed within HLA-allele-positive subsets. For co-occurrence clustering, repertoires with fewer than 30,000 or more than 120,000 public chains were excluded, along with about five repertoires with anomalous nucleotide sharing. The clones in this table, taken by TCRdb from immuneACCESS, are in-frame only. Not every clone is retained; where verified, under half of the shortfall comes from an unresolved V gene, and the cause of the rest is unknown. V, J and clone size are those of that table, while D and trimming were read from the DNA. This sample comprises about 120,000 clones, about 78% of them detected only once. Just over 8% of the sample lies in the top ten.

Including cysteine and phenylalanine, the CDR3 has 13 amino acids. The sequence is cut down to CDR3 DNA, 39 bases in frame from base 1. A distance of 11 bases separates the germline ends of V and J, which lose 3 bases and 10 bases respectively. CDR1 SGDLS and CDR2 YYNGEE are derived from the germline V gene. A remark on this clone: The antigen it binds to is not known. No much larger clone exists at a distance of one base, and base qualities are not known.

General study outcomes and caveats: Most TCR sequences were observed very rarely across donors, whereas some public TCRs were present in many individuals. A total of about 180 TCR beta chains were listed by the study as associated with cytomegalovirus. A later analysis reported that several top co-occurrence clusters appeared linked to parvovirus B19, influenza, CMV and Epstein-Barr virus. The only immune exposure information available for the cohort was CMV serostatus. According to a later analysis, TCR association rates differed among HLA loci, with DRB1 alleles showing the most associated TCRs and HLA-C alleles showing the fewest. Roughly uniform sequencing depth across donors was assumed in presence/absence analyses, although this assumption may not hold. Cytomegalovirus status was reported to be diagnosed by the classifier with high specificity and sensitivity in both the original and validation cohorts. Most CMV-associated TCR beta chains appeared to be HLA-restricted in a later analysis, and the HLA associations seemed to be driven largely by CMV exposure. The 87-base-pair reads could not distinguish some IMGT-functional V segments, including TRBV6-2 and TRBV6-3, so those segments were excluded. Because HLA typing was unavailable for some donors at each locus, only the typed subset was used in association tests. According to the authors, the approach could potentially be generalized to other disease states and immunological phenotypes. Compared with equally common non-associated chains, HLA-associated TCR beta chains in a later analysis were more clonally expanded and had lower generation probabilities. A further reported finding was that TCR beta sequences accurately predicted the HLA-A and HLA-B alleles for most subjects in the first cohort. V-gene and J-gene trimming of TCR beta chains was associated with a missense DCLRE1C variant in a later genetic analysis, and the association was replicated in an independent cohort. At a false discovery rate of 0.05, a later analysis linked under 20,000 TCR beta sequences to specific HLA alleles. Only TCR beta chains were sequenced in this cohort, and the absence of alpha or paired-chain data limited detectable features. An earlier analysis of around 540 of the donors showed that most TCR beta V segments appeared in productive rearrangements either about 87% or about 30% of the time, which broadly matched IMGT annotations. A cluster of highly shared sequence variants was judged likely to represent a technical artifact of the sequencing pipeline. According to a later genetic analysis, donors in an Asian-associated ancestry cluster had fewer N-insertions in productive TCRs than the roughly 670-donor mean. The earlier analysis of nearly 600 of the donors excluded approximately 17 rarely observed V segments, including chromosome 9 orphons, because counts were too low. In vitro tests confirmed that a few of the cytomegalovirus-associated TCR beta chains recognize cytomegalovirus antigens. Linkage disequilibrium might explain the correlated functional status among segregating V segments, but an unknown experimental factor could not be excluded. Assigning TCR associations to individual alleles was difficult when HLA alleles, especially DR and DQ, strongly co-occurred.

This clonotype was obtained from a woman between 40 and 50 years old in good health and CMV-seropositive. Sequencing input: PBMCs. The chain is encoded by TRBV9 joined to TRBJ1-6; the D gene is not confidently resolved. The CDR3 has the sequence CASSDYGESPLHF. The DNA reads TGTGCCAGCAGCGACTACGGGGAGTCACCCCTCCACTTT.